These 12 T cell receptor beta chains were sequenced from one sample in a study of response to subunit inactivated influenza vaccine. TCRdb redid the calling of the RT-PCR reads with MiXCR, one entry per CDR3 protein. Among 400,000 to 550,000 distinct CDR3 sequences listed, less than 30% were seen once. The sample in question was CD4+ T cells sorted from PBMCs, obtained more than 4 days after vaccination. The receptors originated from a middle-aged man who received an inactivated influenza vaccine.

The chain couples TRBV5-1 to TRBJ2-7; 7 nucleotides match TRBD1. V gave up 4 bases and J gave up 7 bases; unmatched junction bases: 8. The CDR3 runs 13 residues. Germline loops: CDR1 SGHRS, CDR2 YFSETQ. In DNA form, the CDR3 reads TGCGCCAGCAGCCTCGGACAGGTTTTTGAGCAGTACTTC. Protein sequence: CASSLGQVFEQYF.

There are a few counts of this clonotype. The V call is TRBV7-2, the J call TRBJ2-3; no clear D gene. Trimming left V 2 bases short and J 6 bases short, with 12 bases between. CDR1 SGHTA and CDR2 FQGNSA come from the germline V gene. This CDR3 region has 14 residues. For the CDR3, the DNA is TGTGCCAGCAGCTTAATCACTACCTTTGATACGCAGTATTTT. Translation gives CASSLITTFDTQYF.

This clonotype came up a few times. The CDR3 is CASRSTEIYGYTF. The DNA of the CDR3 is TGTGCCAGCAGATCGACAGAAATTTATGGCTACACCTTC. The chain recombines TRBV12-3 or TRBV12-4 with TRBJ1-2, with D perhaps TRBD1 (5 bases). V was pared by 6 bases and J by 5 bases, with 13 bases between. The CDR3 is 13 amino acids.

This clonotype was recorded many times. The J gene is TRBJ1-2, the V gene TRBV5-1; 7 bases align to TRBD1. Germline trimming cut 5 bases from V and 6 bases from J; bases unmatched to any gene: 13. Germline V gives CDR1 SGHRS, CDR2 YFSETQ. This CDR3 has 15 residues. CDR3 in DNA: TGCGCCAGCAGTACGTATGACAGGGTATCGGATGGCTACACCTTC. It is translated as CASSTYDRVSDGYTF.

The chain combines TRBV29-1 with TRBJ2-5; a possible D gene is TRBD2 (6 bases). The CDR3 extends over 14 amino acids. V was pared by 0 bases and J by 4 bases, with 12 bases between. Germline V gene sequence: CDR1 SQVTM, CDR2 ANQGSEA. CDR3 sequence (DNA): TGCAGCGTTGAAGATCGCGGGGTTGGAGAGACCCAGTACTTC. Encoded protein: CSVEDRGVGETQYF.

The sample holds a few counts of this clonotype. The V and J genes are TRBV6-5 and TRBJ2-3, with 13 bases matching TRBD2. Germline V CDR1 and CDR2: MNHEY, SVGAGI. V dropped 4 bases and J dropped 4; count of bases not matched to a gene: 2. The CDR3 is 15 amino acids. The CDR3 here is CASSSGLAGPDTQYF. The DNA for the CDR3 is TGTGCCAGCAGTTCGGGACTAGCGGGGCCAGATACGCAGTATTTT.

The chain has TRBV9 and TRBJ1-1; D call uncertain. CDR1 and CDR2 (germline): SGDLS, YYNGEE. This CDR3 comprises 14 residues. Trimming took off 0 bases at V and 2 bases at J, with 8 bases between the two ends. This CDR3 is CASSVVGRNTEAFF. DNA of the CDR3: TGTGCCAGCAGCGTAGTTGGCAGAAACACTGAAGCTTTCTTT. Supplemented by reference TRBV9 and TRBJ1-1, the full variable domain reads DSGVTQTPKHLITATGQRVTLRCSPRSGDLSVYWYQQSLDQGLQFLIQYYNGEERAKGNILERFSAQQFPDLHSELNLSSLELGDSALYFCASSVVGRNTEAFFGQGTRLTVV.

This clonotype was seen only once. This chain uses TRBV27 with TRBJ2-7, with a possible D match to TRBD2 (6 bases). The V and J ends lost 0 bases and 0 bases respectively, with 12 bases between them. The germline V gene has CDR1 MNHEY and CDR2 SMNVEV (reference sequence). The CDR3 runs to 16 residues. CDR3 in DNA: TGTGCCAGCAGTTTATCACCGGGGGAAGCCTCCTACGAGCAGTACTTC. Its translation: CASSLSPGEASYEQYF.

The CDR3 spells CASGPAGTDTQYF. The CDR3 DNA is TGCGCCAGCGGCCCAGCGGGAACAGATACGCAGTATTTT. The gene calls are TRBV10-2 and TRBJ2-3; 7 bases map to TRBD2. This CDR3 region has 13 residues. Looked up from germline, CDR1 is WSHSY and CDR2 is SAAADI. Trimming took 8 bases from V and 3 from J; bases not matched to a gene: 5.

The chain couples TRBV5-6 to TRBJ2-7; 7 bases align to TRBD1. The V gene's germline CDR1 is SGHDT and CDR2 YYEEEE. The CDR3 length is 15 residues. V trimming: 5 bases; J trimming: 2 bases; junction bases outside the gene matches: 10. CDR3 residues: CASSPLSTGTYEQYF. The CDR3 region has the DNA TGTGCCAGCAGTCCACTATCGACAGGGACCTACGAGCAGTACTTC.

This chain uses TRBV20-1 with TRBJ2-3, with D tentatively TRBD1 or TRBD2 (6 bases each). V was cut by 2 bases and J by 1 base, with 16 bases left in between. The CDR3 sequence is 16 residues long. The V gene's germline CDR1 is DFQATT and CDR2 SNEGSKA (reference sequence). CDR3 DNA sequence: TGCAGTGCTAGACTAGGGGGGCTACGGGGCACAGATACGCAGTATTTT. Its translation is CSARLGGLRGTDTQYF.

CDR3 sequence reads: CASRRSGSASGQFF. CDR3 nucleotide sequence: TGTGCCAGCAGACGTAGCGGGAGCGCCTCAGGACAGTTCTTC. The rearrangement links TRBV12-3 or TRBV12-4 to TRBJ2-1; TRBD2 matches at 9 bases. V was pared by 6 bases and J by 13 bases, with 13 bases of the junction left unmatched. The CDR3 has 14 amino acids.